This T cell receptor beta chain was obtained from a study of shared clonotypes between healthy human individuals. Study summary: Donors were two women and a few men aged 18 to 49.

Study outcomes and limitations: Larger richness was generally estimated for naive than memory subsets.

On this clone itself: Its antigen remains unknown.

The germline CDR1 and CDR2 sequences are MNHNS and SASEGT. CDR3 size: 15 residues. V was pared by 4 bases and J by 3 bases, with 8 bases of the junction left unmatched. This table comes from immunoSEQ multiplex PCR, and its TCRdb copy is limited to in-frame clones, with some not included. The profile shows more than 400,000 clones, 90% to 97% of them singletons. The V gene is TRBV6-1, the J gene TRBJ1-1; 7 nucleotides agree with TRBD1. This receptor was taken from a woman in her twenties or thirties in good health. The sample taken for sequencing was naive CD4+ T cells sorted from blood. As for subset: CD45RA+ positively selected. CDR3 sequence: CASSGPTGIDTEAFF. CDR3 nucleotides: TGTGCCAGCAGTGGTCCGACAGGGATTGACACTGAAGCTTTCTTT.